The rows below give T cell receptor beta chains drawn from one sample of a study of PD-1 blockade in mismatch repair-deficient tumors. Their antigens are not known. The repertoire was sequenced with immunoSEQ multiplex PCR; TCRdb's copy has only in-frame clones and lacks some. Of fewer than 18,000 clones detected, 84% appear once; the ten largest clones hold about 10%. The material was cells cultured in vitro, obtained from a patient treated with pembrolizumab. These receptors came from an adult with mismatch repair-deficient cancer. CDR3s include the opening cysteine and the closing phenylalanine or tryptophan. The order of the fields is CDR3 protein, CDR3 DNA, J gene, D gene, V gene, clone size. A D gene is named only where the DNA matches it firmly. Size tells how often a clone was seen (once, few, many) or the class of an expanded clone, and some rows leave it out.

CASSLSPPYEQYF | TGCGCCAGCAGCCTATCGCCCCCCTACGAGCAGTACTTC | TRBJ2-7 | NA | TRBV4-1 | NA
CASSHPSGDSTNEKLFF | TGTGCCAGCAGTCACCCGAGCGGGGACTCAACTAATGAAAAACTGTTTTTT | TRBJ1-4 | NA | TRBV25-1 | NA
CASSFRGQVRTEAFF | TGTGCCAGCAGCTTCCGGGGTCAGGTCCGAACTGAAGCTTTCTTT | TRBJ1-1 | NA | TRBV5-7 | few
CASSYLREGGELFF | TGTGCCAGCAGTTACCTGCGGGAGGGCGGGGAGCTGTTTTTT | TRBJ2-2 | TRBD2 | TRBV6-5 | NA
CATSRDATGFGSPLHF | TGTGCCACCAGCAGAGATGCGACAGGGTTCGGCTCACCCCTCCACTTT | TRBJ1-6 | TRBD1 | TRBV15 | NA
CASREGQGVSDEQFF | TGTGCCAGCAGGGAGGGGCAGGGGGTCAGCGATGAGCAGTTCTTC | TRBJ2-1 | NA | TRBV7-2 | few
CASSVGGARGVNEKLFF | TGTGCCAGCAGCGTAGGTGGTGCCCGCGGGGTAAATGAAAAACTGTTTTTT | TRBJ1-4 | NA | TRBV9 | NA
CAIRDSRDSYEQYF | TGTGCCATCAGGGACAGCCGAGACTCCTACGAGCAGTACTTC | TRBJ2-7 | NA | TRBV10-3 | NA
CASSLNLGQGKEQYF | TGCGCCAGCAGCCTAAATTTGGGACAGGGAAAGGAGCAGTACTTC | TRBJ2-7 | TRBD1 | TRBV4-1 | few
CASSQDFGDLYEQYF | TGTGCCAGCAGCCAAGACTTTGGGGACCTCTACGAGCAGTACTTC | TRBJ2-7 | NA | TRBV4-2 | NA
CASNQATGVGTEAFF | TGTGCCAGCAACCAAGCGACAGGGGTGGGCACTGAAGCTTTCTTT | TRBJ1-1 | TRBD1 | TRBV6-6 | NA
CASSIWGHDEKLFF | TGTGCCAGTAGTATATGGGGGCATGATGAAAAACTGTTTTTT | TRBJ1-4 | NA | TRBV19 | NA
CASRETGEAKNIQYF | TGTGCCAGCAGGGAGACAGGGGAGGCCAAAAACATTCAGTACTTC | TRBJ2-4 | TRBD1 | TRBV6-1 | NA
CASGRANEKLFF | TGTGCCTCGGGGCGGGCTAATGAAAAACTGTTTTTT | TRBJ1-4 | NA | TRBV11-2 | NA